The next 32 T cell receptor beta chains were all read from a single sample in a study of blood T cell repertoires in COVID-19. The protocol was immunoSEQ multiplex PCR, while the TCRdb copy is restricted to in-frame clones and leaves out a portion. Of 110,000 to 150,000 clones listed, 80% are singletons. The sequencing input was peripheral blood. These receptors all stem from a woman in her forties or fifties with acute or convalescent COVID-19.

This chain links TRBV19 with TRBJ2-7; D is uncertain. CDR3 size: 13 residues. Germline CDR1 and CDR2: LNHDA and SQIVND (reference sequence). Trimming cost V 2 bases and J 0 bases, with 5 bases left between them. The CDR3, as DNA: TGTGCCAGTAGTATAACGAGCTCCTACGAGCAGTACTTC. The encoded protein is CASSITSSYEQYF.

This clone occurred once. The rearrangement uses TRBV7-9 and TRBJ2-2; the match to TRBD1 covers 10 bases. This CDR3 contains 18 residues. V trimming: 0 bases; J trimming: 3 bases; junction bases outside the gene matches: 7. Germline lookup yields CDR1 SEHNR and CDR2 FQNEAQ (reference sequence). Here the CDR3 reads CASSLAETGGTHTGELFF. In DNA form, the CDR3 reads TGTGCCAGCAGCTTAGCTGAGACAGGGGGCACACACACCGGGGAGCTGTTTTTT.

CDR3 sequence: CASNSGSSTDTQYF. In DNA, the CDR3 is TGTGCCAGTAATAGCGGATCTAGCACAGATACGCAGTATTTT. The chain couples TRBV28 to TRBJ2-3, with a tentative D call TRBD2 (6 bases). CDR1 and CDR2 (germline): MDHEN, SYDVKM. The CDR3 consists of 14 residues. Trimming pared 9 bases from V and 0 bases from J, leaving 13 bases between.

The V gene is TRBV28, the J gene TRBJ2-7, with a possible D match to TRBD1 (6 bases). The V and J ends lost 3 bases and 0 bases respectively, with 18 bases between them. CDR1 MDHEN and CDR2 SYDVKM come from the germline V gene. The CDR3 runs 17 residues. For the CDR3, the DNA is TGTGCCAGCAGTTTTGTCCGGACAGAAGTGCTCTCCTACGAGCAGTACTTC. This sequence encodes CASSFVRTEVLSYEQYF.

The chain couples TRBV3-1 (or the pseudogene TRBV3-2) to TRBJ1-2, with 7 positions matching TRBD1. Germline V lookup: CDR1 LGHDT, CDR2 YNNKEL (reference sequence). The CDR3 length is 15 residues. V was clipped by 0 bases and J by 5 bases; unmatched bases: 6. CDR3 sequence reads: CASSQERQGGYGYTF. CDR3 coding DNA: TGTGCCAGCAGCCAAGAAAGACAGGGTGGGTATGGCTACACCTTC.

The V call is TRBV6-4, the J call TRBJ2-2; 9 positions match TRBD1. Germline assignment: CDR1 MRHNA and CDR2 SNTAGT. The V segment lost 5 bases and the J segment 5 bases; nucleotides outside the gene matches: 6. The CDR3 runs 15 residues. The CDR3 region is CASSRTGDGTGELFF. The CDR3, as DNA: TGTGCCAGCAGTCGGACAGGGGACGGAACCGGGGAGCTGTTTTTT.

The V call is TRBV25-1, the J call TRBJ2-3, with TRBD1 identical over 7 bases. Germline-derived CDR1 and CDR2 are MGHDK and SYGVNS. The J segment lost 3 bases and the V segment lost 2 bases, leaving 11 bases of the junction unmatched. This CDR3 has 17 residues. The CDR3 here is CASSEITDRTVTDTQYF. CDR3 in DNA: TGTGCCAGCAGTGAAATAACGGACAGGACGGTGACAGATACGCAGTATTTT.

V and J are TRBV6-2 or TRBV6-3 and TRBJ1-5; D may be TRBD1 (5 bases). V dropped 5 bases and J dropped 3 bases, with 11 bases sitting between them. In germline, CDR1 is MNHEY, CDR2 SVGEGT. The CDR3 is 14 residues long. CDR3 coding DNA: TGTGCCAGCAGTATACAGGTTAACAATCAGCCCCAGCATTTT. It specifies CASSIQVNNQPQHF.

The chain has TRBV30 and TRBJ2-2; perhaps TRBD2 as D (6 bases). V was pared by 3 bases and J by 2 bases, with 13 bases between. CDR3 length equals 15 residues. Germline V gene lookup returns CDR1 GTSNPN and CDR2 SVGIG (reference sequence). The CDR3: CAWRIGSGNTGELFF. For the CDR3, the DNA is TGTGCCTGGAGGATCGGGAGCGGAAACACCGGGGAGCTGTTTTTT. Using reference TRBV30 and TRBJ2-2 for the parts outside the CDR3, the full variable domain is SQTIHQWPATLVQPVGSPLSLECTVEGTSNPNLYWYRQAAGRGLQLLFYSVGIGQISSEVPQNLSASRPQDRQFILSSKKLLLSDSGFYLCAWRIGSGNTGELFFGEGSRLTVL.

This clone was counted between two and nine times. This chain connects TRBV24-1 to TRBJ1-2; D possibly corresponds to TRBD1 (6 bases). CDR1 KGHDR and CDR2 SFDVKD come from the germline V gene. Trimming pared 7 bases from V and 6 bases from J, leaving 17 bases between. This CDR3 region has 14 residues. The CDR3 loop reads CATSQTSGVDGYTF. Written as DNA, the CDR3 is TGTGCCACCAGCCAGACGTCAGGGGTCGATGGCTACACCTTC.

J is TRBJ2-2 and V is TRBV7-6, with 8 nucleotides matching TRBD2. V dropped 6 bases and J dropped 6; count of bases not matched to a gene: 9. The CDR3 covers 15 residues. CDR1 is SGHVS, CDR2 FNYEAQ, per germline. The CDR3 sequence: CASRERGGLAGELFF. Written as DNA, the CDR3 is TGTGCCAGCAGGGAACGGGGGGGCCTCGCCGGGGAGCTGTTTTTT.

This sequence joins TRBV5-1 and TRBJ2-5, with a tentative D call TRBD2 (5 bases). Germline CDR1 and CDR2: SGHRS and YFSETQ. V lost 0 bases and J 5 bases, leaving 11 bases between the germline ends. This CDR3 has 14 residues. The CDR3 region is CASSLVPGSETQYF. The CDR3 coding sequence is TGCGCCAGCAGCTTGGTTCCGGGATCCGAGACCCAGTACTTC.

This chain uses TRBV19 with TRBJ1-2, with 8 bases lining up with TRBD1. Germline assignment: CDR1 LNHDA and CDR2 SQIVND (reference sequence). J lost 4 bases, V lost 4 bases, and 2 bases had no gene match. The CDR3 length is 13 residues. The CDR3 loop reads CASSTTGVYGYTF. CDR3 bases: TGTGCCAGTAGTACGACAGGGGTCTATGGCTACACCTTC.

This clone was found a few times. This chain joins TRBV30 and TRBJ1-4, with D hard to call. The V end was cut by 4 bases, the J end by 8 bases, with 20 bases between. CDR3 length: 15 residues. CDR1 is GTSNPN, CDR2 SVGIG, per germline (reference sequence). The CDR3, as DNA: TGTGCCTGGACAGGCAAAGGACTCGCGGGGGAAAAACTGTTTTTT. Its protein product is CAWTGKGLAGEKLFF.

This clone was seen just once. This chain uses TRBV27 with TRBJ1-2, with 12 bases fitting TRBD1. The CDR3 runs to 15 residues. After removal of 3 bases from V and 7 bases from J, the junction contained 6 bases not matched to a gene. CDR1 MNHEY and CDR2 SMNVEV come from the germline V gene (reference sequence). The DNA for the CDR3 is TGTGCCAGCAGTTTGGGGACAGGGGGCGCGGCTGGCTACACCTTC. It yields the protein CASSLGTGGAAGYTF.

J is TRBJ1-4 and V is TRBV15; D not certain. The V gene's germline CDR1 is LNHNV and CDR2 YYDKDF (reference sequence). The CDR3 has 15 amino acids. V dropped 4 bases and J dropped 4 bases, with 13 bases sitting between them. The CDR3 DNA reads as TGTGCCACCAGCAAACAGAGGGCGGTTAATGAAAAACTGTTTTTT. Residues: CATSKQRAVNEKLFF.

In its sample, this clone was seen once. The genes are TRBV2 and TRBJ1-5; TRBD1 is a possible D gene (6 bases). Germline lookup yields CDR1 SNHLY and CDR2 FYNNEI. V lost 6 bases and J lost 6, with 15 bases in between. The CDR3 extends over 14 amino acids. The CDR3 DNA sequence: TGTGCCAGCAGCGCCGACCAGGGGCGTCAGCCCCAGCATTTT. It codes for CASSADQGRQPQHF.

The chain carries TRBV18 and TRBJ2-7; a weak D match, TRBD1 (6 bases). CDR3 length: 14 residues. The germline CDR1 and CDR2 sequences are KGHSH and LQKENI. Trimming removed 6 bases from V and 3 bases from J, with 15 bases in between. CDR3 sequence: CASSAEGQSYEQYF. CDR3 coding DNA: TGTGCCAGCTCGGCCGAAGGACAGAGCTACGAGCAGTACTTC.

The V call is TRBV7-8, the J call TRBJ2-7; 9 bases fit TRBD1. The CDR3 has 16 amino acids. Trimming removed 6 bases from V and 2 bases from J; junction bases left unmatched: 11. Germline V CDR1 and CDR2: SGHVS, FQNEAQ. CDR3 coding DNA: TGTGCCAGCAGGGTAGTCACCGGGACAGGGCCCTACGAGCAGTACTTC. It is translated as CASRVVTGTGPYEQYF.

This chain uses TRBV21-1 with TRBJ2-1; whether TRBD2, the table's D call, matches the DNA was not checked. TRBV21-1 is deemed a pseudogene. The CDR3 has 17 amino acids. The CDR3 loop is CASSKVSSGGVSNEQFF. The CDR3 nucleotides are TGTGCCAGCAGCAAAGTCTCGAGCGGGGGGGTGTCCAATGAGCAGTTCTTC.

The chain uses TRBV4-3 and TRBJ2-1, with D maybe TRBD2 (5 bases). V lost 4 bases, J lost 8 bases, and 15 bases lay in between. Germline V lookup: CDR1 LGHNA, CDR2 YSLEER. CDR3 length: 14 amino acids. This CDR3 reads CASSPNHGRDEQFF. The CDR3 nucleotides read TGCGCCAGCAGCCCGAATCACGGGCGGGATGAGCAGTTCTTC.

The V and J genes are TRBV3-1 (or the pseudogene TRBV3-2) and TRBJ2-2; TRBD2 might be the D (6 bases). Deletions cut 1 base from V and 5 bases from J, with 11 bases between. Per germline, CDR1 LGHDT and CDR2 YNNKEL (reference sequence). The CDR3 runs 15 residues. CDR3 protein: CASSQVRGITGELFF. CDR3 DNA: TGTGCCAGCAGCCAAGTCCGGGGGATTACCGGGGAGCTGTTTTTT.

As to this clone: Distinct nucleotide sequences in the sample also encode this CDR3. This CDR3 reads CASSLEGGRTEAFF. CDR3 DNA sequence: TGTGCCAGCAGCTTAGAAGGGGGAAGGACTGAAGCTTTCTTT. The chain links TRBV7-9 to TRBJ1-1, with D possibly being TRBD1 (6 bases). The CDR3 is 14 amino acids. Trimming stripped 1 base from V and 5 bases from J, with 11 bases between. The germline gives CDR1 SEHNR, CDR2 FQNEAQ (reference sequence).

The chain links TRBV11-3 to TRBJ2-2; 8 nucleotides align to TRBD2. The ends lost 2 bases at V and 7 bases at J; junction bases unmatched: 6. The CDR3 length is 15 residues. CDR1 and CDR2 (germline): SGHNT, YENEEA. The CDR3 DNA is TGTGCCAGCAGCTTACTGCGGGGGGCCGGCGGGGAGCTGTTTTTT. This encodes CASSLLRGAGGELFF.

CDR3 sequence (DNA): TGTGCCAGCAGCCCCACCGGGACAGGGGTCTCCTACGAGCAGTACTTC. Protein: CASSPTGTGVSYEQYF. The gene calls are TRBV5-6 and TRBJ2-7; 10 nucleotides agree with TRBD1. The CDR3 loop spans 16 amino acids. Trimming removed 4 bases from V and 0 bases from J; junction bases left unmatched: 7. Germline CDR1 is SGHDT and CDR2 is YYEEEE.

The V gene is TRBV30, the J gene TRBJ1-2; D remains unclear. Germline V gene lookup returns CDR1 GTSNPN and CDR2 SVGIG (reference sequence). V gave up 8 bases and J gave up 2 bases, with 15 bases separating them. This CDR3 has 13 residues. CDR3 in DNA: TGTGCCCGAGCGGGGAATGGGAACTATGGCTACACCTTC. It is translated as CARAGNGNYGYTF.

V gene TRBV3-1 (or the pseudogene TRBV3-2) combines with J gene TRBJ2-5; 10 bases are a match to TRBD2. Per germline, CDR1 LGHDT and CDR2 YNNKEL (reference sequence). Germline trimming cut 5 bases from V and 1 base from J; bases unmatched to any gene: 7. This CDR3 has 16 amino acids. CDR3: CASSFPRTSGQETQYF. CDR3 DNA sequence: TGTGCCAGCAGCTTCCCGAGGACTAGCGGCCAAGAGACCCAGTACTTC.

V is TRBV6-5 and J is TRBJ2-3; maybe TRBD2 (5 bases). Germline V gene lookup returns CDR1 MNHEY and CDR2 SVGAGI. Trimming left V 6 bases short and J 1 base short, with 14 bases between. There are 15 residues in the CDR3. CDR3 sequence (DNA): TGTGCCAGCAGCCGCCTTGGTAGCGGCACAGATACGCAGTATTTT. As protein: CASSRLGSGTDTQYF.

The chain recombines TRBV5-8 with TRBJ2-2, with a tentative D call TRBD1 (6 bases). In germline, CDR1 is SGHTS, CDR2 YDEGEE. Between the trimmed V and J ends, which lost 0 bases and 1 base, there was a span of 10 bases. The CDR3 is made up of 16 amino acids. Here the CDR3 reads CASSLEWGQNTGELFF. CDR3 bases: TGTGCCAGCAGCTTGGAGTGGGGACAGAACACCGGGGAGCTGTTTTTT.

There are a few counts of this clone. The J gene is TRBJ2-1, the V gene TRBV5-1, with D tentatively TRBD2 (6 bases). CDR3 length: 16 residues. Germline V gene sequence: CDR1 SGHRS, CDR2 YFSETQ. The ends were cut back, 0 bases at V and 0 bases at J, with 10 bases in the middle. CDR3 nucleotides: TGCGCCAGCAGCTTGGATGGGGGGAGCTCCTACAATGAGCAGTTCTTC. Protein sequence: CASSLDGGSSYNEQFF.

V is TRBV19 and J is TRBJ1-3; no definite D call. The CDR3 has 15 amino acids. CDR1 and CDR2 (germline): LNHDA, SQIVND (reference sequence). V lost 5 bases and J 2 bases, leaving 13 bases between the germline ends. For the CDR3, the DNA is TGTGCCAGTAGTCGGGAGGGCGTCCCTGGAAACACCATATATTTT. Its protein product is CASSREGVPGNTIYF.

The chain recombines TRBV6-5 with TRBJ1-1; TRBD1 might be the D (5 bases). This CDR3 is 14 amino acids long. From germline, CDR1 is MNHEY and CDR2 SVGAGI. V lost 5 bases, J lost 11 bases, and 21 bases lay in between. The chain's CDR3 is CASSPNRRGWEAFF. CDR3 in DNA: TGTGCCAGCAGTCCTAACCGACGGGGGTGGGAGGCTTTCTTT.